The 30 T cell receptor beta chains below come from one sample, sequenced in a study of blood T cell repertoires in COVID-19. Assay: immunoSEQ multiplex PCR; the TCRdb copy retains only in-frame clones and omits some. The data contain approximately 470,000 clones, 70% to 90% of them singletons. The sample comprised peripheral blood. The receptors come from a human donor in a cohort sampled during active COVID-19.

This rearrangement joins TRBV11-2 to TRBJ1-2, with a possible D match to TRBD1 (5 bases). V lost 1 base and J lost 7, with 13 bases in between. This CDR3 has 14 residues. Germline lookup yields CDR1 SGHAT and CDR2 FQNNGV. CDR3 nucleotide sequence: TGTGCCAGCAGCTTAGCGGGACTCACGCCTGGCTACACCTTC. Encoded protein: CASSLAGLTPGYTF.

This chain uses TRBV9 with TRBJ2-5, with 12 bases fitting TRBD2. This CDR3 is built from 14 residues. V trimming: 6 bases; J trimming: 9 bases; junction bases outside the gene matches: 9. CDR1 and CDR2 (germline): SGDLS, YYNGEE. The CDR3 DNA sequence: TGTGCCAGCACGAGGACTAGCGGGGATACGTCCCAGTACTTC. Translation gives CASTRTSGDTSQYF. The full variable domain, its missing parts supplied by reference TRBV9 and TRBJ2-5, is DSGVTQTPKHLITATGQRVTLRCSPRSGDLSVYWYQQSLDQGLQFLIQYYNGEERAKGNILERFSAQQFPDLHSELNLSSLELGDSALYFCASTRTSGDTSQYFGPGTRLLVL.

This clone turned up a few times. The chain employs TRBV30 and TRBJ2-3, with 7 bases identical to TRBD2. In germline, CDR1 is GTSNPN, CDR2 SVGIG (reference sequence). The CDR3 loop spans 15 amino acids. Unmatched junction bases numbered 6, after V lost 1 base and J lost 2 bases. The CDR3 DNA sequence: TGTGCCTGGAGTGGAGGAGCGGGATCCACAGATACGCAGTATTTT. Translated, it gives CAWSGGAGSTDTQYF.

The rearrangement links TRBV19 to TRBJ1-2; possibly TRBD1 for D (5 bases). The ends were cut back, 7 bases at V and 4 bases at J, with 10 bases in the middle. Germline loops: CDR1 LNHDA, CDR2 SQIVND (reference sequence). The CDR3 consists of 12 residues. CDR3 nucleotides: TGTGCCAGTACGGGGGACCGCTATGGCTACACCTTC. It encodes CASTGDRYGYTF.

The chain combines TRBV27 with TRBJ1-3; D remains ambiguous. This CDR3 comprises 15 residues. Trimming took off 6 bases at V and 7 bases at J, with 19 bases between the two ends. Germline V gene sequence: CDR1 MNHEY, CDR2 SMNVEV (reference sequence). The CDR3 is CASRPSAQPSNTIYF. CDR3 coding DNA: TGTGCCAGCAGACCTTCGGCCCAGCCTAGCAACACCATATATTTT.

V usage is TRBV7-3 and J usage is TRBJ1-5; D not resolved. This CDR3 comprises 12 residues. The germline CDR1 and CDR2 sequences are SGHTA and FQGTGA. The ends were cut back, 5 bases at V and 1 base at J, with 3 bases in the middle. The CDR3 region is CASSLSNQPQHF. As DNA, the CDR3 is TGTGCCAGCAGCCTGAGCAATCAGCCCCAGCATTTT.

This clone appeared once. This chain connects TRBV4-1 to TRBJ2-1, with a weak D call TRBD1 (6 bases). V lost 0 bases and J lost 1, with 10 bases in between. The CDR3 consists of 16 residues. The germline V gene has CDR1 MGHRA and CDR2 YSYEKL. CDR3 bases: TGCGCCAGCAGCCAAGATCGCACAGGGTCCTACAATGAGCAGTTCTTC. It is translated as CASSQDRTGSYNEQFF.

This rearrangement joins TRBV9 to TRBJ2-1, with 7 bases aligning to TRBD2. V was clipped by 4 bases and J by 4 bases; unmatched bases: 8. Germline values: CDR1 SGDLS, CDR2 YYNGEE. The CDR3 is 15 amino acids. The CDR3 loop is CASSILATEYNEQFF. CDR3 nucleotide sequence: TGTGCCAGCAGCATACTAGCGACAGAATACAATGAGCAGTTCTTC.

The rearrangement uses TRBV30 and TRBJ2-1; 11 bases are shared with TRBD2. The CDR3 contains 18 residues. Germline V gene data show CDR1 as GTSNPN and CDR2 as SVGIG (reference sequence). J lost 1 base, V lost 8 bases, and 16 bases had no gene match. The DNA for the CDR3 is TGTGCCATGGACGCGGGTAGCGGGAGGGCGGGGTCCTACAATGAGCAGTTCTTC. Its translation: CAMDAGSGRAGSYNEQFF.

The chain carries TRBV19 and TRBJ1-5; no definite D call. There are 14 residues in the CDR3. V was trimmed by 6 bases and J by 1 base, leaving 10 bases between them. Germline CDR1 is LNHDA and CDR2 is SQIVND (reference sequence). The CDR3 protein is CASRPIESNQPQHF. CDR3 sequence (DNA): TGTGCCAGTAGACCTATTGAAAGCAATCAGCCCCAGCATTTT. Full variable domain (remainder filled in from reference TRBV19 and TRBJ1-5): DGGITQSPKYLFRKEGQNVTLSCEQNLNHDAMYWYRQDPGQGLRLIYYSQIVNDFQKGDIAEGYSVSREKKESFPLTVTSAQKNPTAFYLCASRPIESNQPQHFGDGTRLSIL.

CDR3 region: CASSSQTGSSYNEQFF. For the CDR3, the DNA is TGTGCCAGCAGCTCCCAGACTGGAAGCTCCTACAATGAGCAGTTCTTC. The chain links TRBV7-2 to TRBJ2-1, with D unresolved. Germline lookup yields CDR1 SGHTA and CDR2 FQGNSA. The ends were cut back, 4 bases at V and 0 bases at J, with 13 bases in the middle. This CDR3 has 16 residues.

CDR3 in amino acids: CATSRSNEQFF. The CDR3, as DNA: TGTGCCACGTCCCGGAGCAATGAGCAGTTCTTC. The chain couples TRBV11-1 to TRBJ2-1; D uncertain. Trimming removed 10 bases at V and 6 bases at J, with 10 bases between. The CDR3 is made up of 11 amino acids. From germline, CDR1 is SGHAT and CDR2 FQDESV (reference sequence).

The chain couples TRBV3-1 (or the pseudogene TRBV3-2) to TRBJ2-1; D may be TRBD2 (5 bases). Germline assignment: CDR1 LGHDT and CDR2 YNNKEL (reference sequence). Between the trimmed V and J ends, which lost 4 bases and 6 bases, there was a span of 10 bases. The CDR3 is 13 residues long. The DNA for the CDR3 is TGTGCCAGCAGCCTTCTAGCTGGCAATGAGCAGTTCTTC. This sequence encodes CASSLLAGNEQFF.

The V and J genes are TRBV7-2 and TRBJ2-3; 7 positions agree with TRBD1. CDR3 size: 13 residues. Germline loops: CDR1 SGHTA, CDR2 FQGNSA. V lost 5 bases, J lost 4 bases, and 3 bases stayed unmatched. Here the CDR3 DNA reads TGTGCCAGCAGCAGGGGGCGCGCAGATACGCAGTATTTT. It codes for CASSRGRADTQYF. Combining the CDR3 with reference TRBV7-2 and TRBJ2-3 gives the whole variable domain GAGVSQSPSNKVTEKGKDVELRCDPISGHTALYWYRQSLGQGLEFLIYFQGNSAPDKSGLPSDRFSAERTGGSVSTLTIQRTQQEDSAVYLCASSRGRADTQYFGPGTRLTVL.

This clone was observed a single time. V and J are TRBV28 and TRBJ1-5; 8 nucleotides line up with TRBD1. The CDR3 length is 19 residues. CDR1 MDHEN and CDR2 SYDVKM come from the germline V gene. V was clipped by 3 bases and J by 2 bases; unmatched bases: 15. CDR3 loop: CASSFSAGGKISGNQPQHF. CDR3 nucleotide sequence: TGTGCCAGCAGTTTTTCGGCAGGGGGCAAGATATCGGGCAATCAGCCCCAGCATTTT.

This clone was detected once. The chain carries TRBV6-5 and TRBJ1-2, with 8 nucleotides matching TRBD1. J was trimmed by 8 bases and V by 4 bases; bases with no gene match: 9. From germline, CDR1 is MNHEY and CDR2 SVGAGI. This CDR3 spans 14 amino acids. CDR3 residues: CASSFRTGSEGYTF. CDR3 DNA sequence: TGTGCCAGCAGTTTTAGGACAGGGAGTGAAGGCTACACCTTC.

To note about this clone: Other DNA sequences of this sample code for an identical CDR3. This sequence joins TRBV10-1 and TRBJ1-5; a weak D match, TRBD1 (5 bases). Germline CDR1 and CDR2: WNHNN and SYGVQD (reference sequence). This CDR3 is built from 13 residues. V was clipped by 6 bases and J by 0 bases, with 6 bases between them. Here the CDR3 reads CASSRDSNQPQHF. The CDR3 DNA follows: TGCGCCAGCAGCAGGGATAGCAATCAGCCCCAGCATTTT.

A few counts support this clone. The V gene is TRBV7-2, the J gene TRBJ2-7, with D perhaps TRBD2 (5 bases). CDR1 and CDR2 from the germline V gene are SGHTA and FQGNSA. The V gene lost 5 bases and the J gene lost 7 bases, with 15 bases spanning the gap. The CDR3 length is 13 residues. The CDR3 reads CASSRRLAEEQYF. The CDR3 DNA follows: TGTGCCAGCAGCAGGCGGCTAGCCGAAGAGCAGTACTTC.

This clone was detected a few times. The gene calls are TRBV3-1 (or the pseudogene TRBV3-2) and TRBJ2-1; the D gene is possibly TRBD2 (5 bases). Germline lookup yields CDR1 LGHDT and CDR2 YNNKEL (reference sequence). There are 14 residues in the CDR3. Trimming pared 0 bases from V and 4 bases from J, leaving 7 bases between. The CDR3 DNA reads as TGTGCCAGCAGCCAAGAACGGGAATACAATGAGCAGTTCTTC. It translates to CASSQEREYNEQFF.

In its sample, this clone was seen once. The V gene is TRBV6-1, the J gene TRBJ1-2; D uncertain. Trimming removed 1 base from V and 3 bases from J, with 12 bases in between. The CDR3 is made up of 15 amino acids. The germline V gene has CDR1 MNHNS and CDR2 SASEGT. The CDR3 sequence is CASSEVPKADYGYTF. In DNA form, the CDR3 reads TGTGCCAGCAGTGAAGTACCAAAGGCGGACTATGGCTACACCTTC.

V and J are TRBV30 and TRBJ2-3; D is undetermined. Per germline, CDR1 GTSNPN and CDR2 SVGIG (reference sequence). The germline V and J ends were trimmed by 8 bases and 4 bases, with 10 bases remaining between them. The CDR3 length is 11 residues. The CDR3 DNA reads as TGTGCCCGGGCAGAGGCAGATACGCAGTATTTT. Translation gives CARAEADTQYF.

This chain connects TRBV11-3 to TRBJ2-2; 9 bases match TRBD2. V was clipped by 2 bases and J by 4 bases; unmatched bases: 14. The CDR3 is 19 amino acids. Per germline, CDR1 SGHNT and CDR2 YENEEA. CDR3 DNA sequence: TGTGCCAGCAGCTTACAGGGGTCCGTTAGCGGGAGTGGCACCGGGGAGCTGTTTTTT. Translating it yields CASSLQGSVSGSGTGELFF.

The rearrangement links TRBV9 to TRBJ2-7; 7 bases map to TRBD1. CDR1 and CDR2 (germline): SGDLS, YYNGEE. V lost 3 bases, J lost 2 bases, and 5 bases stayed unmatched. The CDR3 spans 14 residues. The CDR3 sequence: CASSASGQTYEQYF. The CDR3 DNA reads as TGTGCCAGCAGCGCATCGGGACAGACCTACGAGCAGTACTTC.

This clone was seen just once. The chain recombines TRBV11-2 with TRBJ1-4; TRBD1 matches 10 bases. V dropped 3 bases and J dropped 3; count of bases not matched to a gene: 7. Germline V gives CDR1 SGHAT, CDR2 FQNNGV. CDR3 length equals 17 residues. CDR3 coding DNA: TGTGCCAGCAGCTTCGGACAGGGGGGAGGCGCTAATGAAAAACTGTTTTTT. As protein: CASSFGQGGGANEKLFF.

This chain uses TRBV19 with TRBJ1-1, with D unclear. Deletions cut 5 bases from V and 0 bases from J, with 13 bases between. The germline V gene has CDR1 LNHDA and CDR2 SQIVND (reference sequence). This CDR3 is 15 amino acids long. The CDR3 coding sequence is TGTGCCAGTAGTGTTCATGAGTCAATGAACACTGAAGCTTTCTTT. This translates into CASSVHESMNTEAFF.

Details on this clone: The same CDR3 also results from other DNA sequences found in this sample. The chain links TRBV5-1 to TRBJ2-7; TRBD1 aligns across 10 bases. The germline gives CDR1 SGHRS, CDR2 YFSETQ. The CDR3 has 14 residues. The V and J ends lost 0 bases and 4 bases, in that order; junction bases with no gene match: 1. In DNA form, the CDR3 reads TGCGCCAGCAGCTTGGGACAGGGGGCGTACGAGCAGTACTTC. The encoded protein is CASSLGQGAYEQYF.

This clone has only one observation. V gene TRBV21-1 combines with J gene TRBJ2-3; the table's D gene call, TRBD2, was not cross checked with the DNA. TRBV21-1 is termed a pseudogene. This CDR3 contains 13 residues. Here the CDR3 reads CASSKFFADTQYF. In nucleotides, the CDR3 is TGTGCCAGCAGCAAATTTTTCGCAGATACGCAGTATTTT.

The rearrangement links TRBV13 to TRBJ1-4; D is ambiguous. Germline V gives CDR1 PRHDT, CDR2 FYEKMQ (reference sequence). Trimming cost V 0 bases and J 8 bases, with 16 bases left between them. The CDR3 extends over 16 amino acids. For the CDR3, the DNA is TGTGCCAGCAGCTTAGGCGCGCGTTTCGGGAGGGAAAAACTGTTTTTT. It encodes CASSLGARFGREKLFF.

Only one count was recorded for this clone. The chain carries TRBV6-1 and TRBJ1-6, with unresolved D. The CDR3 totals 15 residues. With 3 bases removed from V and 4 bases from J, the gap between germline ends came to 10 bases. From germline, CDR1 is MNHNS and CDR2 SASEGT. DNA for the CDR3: TGTGCCAGCAGTGATATAGGGAGATATAATTCACCCCTCCACTTT. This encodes CASSDIGRYNSPLHF.

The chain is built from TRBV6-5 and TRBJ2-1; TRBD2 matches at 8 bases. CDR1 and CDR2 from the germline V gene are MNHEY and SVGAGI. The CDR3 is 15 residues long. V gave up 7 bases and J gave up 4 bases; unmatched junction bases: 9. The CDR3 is CASTPRGGPYNEQFF. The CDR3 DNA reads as TGTGCCAGCACTCCCCGGGGGGGGCCGTACAATGAGCAGTTCTTC.